Sequencing of this TCR beta chain was carried out in a study of cytomegalovirus exposure and HLA in healthy donors. General observations from the study: TCR beta sequences reportedly predicted most subjects' HLA-A and HLA-B alleles accurately. When analyzed later, a missense DCLRE1C variant was found to be linked to TCR beta V- and J-gene trimming.

Concerning this clone: Its specificity is unknown.

CDR3 length: 12 residues. Germline CDR1 reads GTSNPN; CDR2 reads SVGIG (reference sequence). V was cut by 7 bases and J by 5 bases, with 12 bases left in between. With 60 Vbeta and 13 Jbeta primers, the PCR was carried out. The assay was immunoSEQ multiplex PCR, and TCRdb's table has in-frame clones only and misses some. The profile shows tens of thousands of clones, under 80% of them singletons. The genes are TRBV30 and TRBJ1-3, with TRBD1 as a possible D gene (6 bases). This TCR was sampled from a male donor in good health and CMV-seropositive. Sequences were obtained from PBMCs. CDR3 loop: CASKRGRNTIYF. The CDR3 nucleotides are TGTGCCTCAAAAAGGGGGAGAAACACCATATATTTT. Together with reference TRBV30 and TRBJ1-3, the CDR3 gives the full variable domain: SQTIHQWPATLVQPVGSPLSLECTVEGTSNPNLYWYRQAAGRGLQLLFYSVGIGQISSEVPQNLSASRPQDRQFILSSKKLLLSDSGFYLCASKRGRNTIYFGEGSWLTVV.